What follows are 14 T cell receptor beta chains derived from one specimen sequenced in a study of siplizumab effects on memory and regulatory T cells. Generated by immunoSEQ multiplex PCR, the TCRdb table keeps only in-frame clones and is missing some. The table has around 82,000 clones, 93% seen once. Sequenced material: CD8+ T cells sorted from blood. The receptor set was obtained from a human donor in good health.

The genes are TRBV9 and TRBJ1-2, with 7 bases lining up with TRBD1. With V trimmed by 7 bases and J by 7 bases, 10 bases remained unmatched. This CDR3 region has 13 residues. The germline V gene encodes CDR1 SGDLS and CDR2 YYNGEE. The CDR3 is CASEGMRDSGYTF. The CDR3 DNA follows: TGTGCCAGCGAGGGGATGAGGGACAGTGGCTACACCTTC.

The chain recombines TRBV11-2 with TRBJ1-2; TRBD1 aligns across 7 bases. Germline V gene lookup returns CDR1 SGHAT and CDR2 FQNNGV. The trim removed 5 bases at V and 8 bases at J, leaving 11 bases unmatched. This CDR3 contains 14 residues. The CDR3 spells CASSQEATGKGYTF. In nucleotides, the CDR3 is TGTGCCAGCAGCCAAGAGGCGACAGGGAAGGGCTACACCTTC. The whole variable domain, filled in from reference TRBV11-2 and TRBJ1-2, reads EAGVAQSPRYKIIEKRQSVAFWCNPISGHATLYWYQQILGQGPKLLIQFQNNGVVDDSQLPKDRFSAERLKGVDSTLKIQPAKLEDSAVYLCASSQEATGKGYTFGSGTRLTVV.

This clone was seen a single time. The gene calls are TRBV15 and TRBJ2-7, with TRBD1 matching 8 bases. Germline-derived CDR1 and CDR2 are LNHNV and YYDKDF (reference sequence). V lost 0 bases and J lost 3; bases outside the gene matches: 7. This CDR3 spans 16 amino acids. In DNA, the CDR3 is TGTGCCACCAGCAGAGATCCGGGACAGGCAAACTACGAGCAGTACTTC. The encoded protein is CATSRDPGQANYEQYF.

CDR3 sequence: CASSQDSDFHGYTF. CDR3 DNA: TGTGCCAGCAGCCAAGATTCGGATTTTCATGGCTACACCTTC. The chain couples TRBV14 to TRBJ1-2; D call uncertain. V lost 0 bases to trimming and J lost 6 bases, with 11 bases between them. Germline V gene sequence: CDR1 SGHDN, CDR2 FVKESK. The CDR3 extends over 14 amino acids.

The V and J genes are TRBV5-4 and TRBJ2-6; unclear D gene. The CDR3 consists of 14 residues. The germline gives CDR1 SGHNT, CDR2 YYREEE (reference sequence). Trimming took 1 base from V and 2 from J, leaving 4 bases between them. CDR3 protein: CASSLLAGANVLTF. DNA for the CDR3: TGTGCCAGCAGCTTGTTAGCTGGGGCCAACGTCCTGACTTTC.

The chain has TRBV14 and TRBJ2-5; 8 positions match TRBD1. The CDR3 covers 16 residues. The germline gives CDR1 SGHDN, CDR2 FVKESK. With V trimmed by 2 bases and J by 5 bases, 10 bases remained unmatched. The CDR3 protein is CASSQQPGGTGETQYF. DNA for the CDR3: TGTGCCAGCAGCCAACAGCCAGGGGGCACAGGGGAGACCCAGTACTTC.

This chain links TRBV11-2 with TRBJ2-3; no clear D. The CDR3 length is 12 residues. With 5 bases removed from V and 2 bases from J, the gap between germline ends came to 5 bases. Per germline, CDR1 SGHAT and CDR2 FQNNGV. DNA of the CDR3: TGTGCCAGCAGCCAGCTCACAGATACGCAGTATTTT. It yields the protein CASSQLTDTQYF.

V usage is TRBV7-2 and J usage is TRBJ1-1; TRBD1 matches at 10 bases. The germline gives CDR1 SGHTA, CDR2 FQGNSA. The V and J ends lost 6 bases and 3 bases, in that order; junction bases with no gene match: 1. The CDR3 totals 13 residues. CDR3: CASRGQGYTEAFF. DNA for the CDR3: TGTGCCAGCAGGGGACAGGGGTACACTGAAGCTTTCTTT.

The genes are TRBV9 and TRBJ2-5; D possibly corresponds to TRBD2 (5 bases). Looked up from germline, CDR1 is SGDLS and CDR2 is YYNGEE. The length of the CDR3 is 12 residues. Trimming left V 5 bases short and J 5 bases short, with 10 bases between. The CDR3 nucleotides are TGTGCCAGCAGGGGAACGGGGGAGACCCAGTACTTC. It encodes CASRGTGETQYF.

The chain recombines TRBV5-6 with TRBJ2-1, with 9 bases identical to TRBD2. Germline values: CDR1 SGHDT, CDR2 YYEEEE. This CDR3 comprises 16 residues. Unmatched junction bases numbered 8, after V lost 0 bases and J lost 7 bases. The CDR3 loop is CASSLALLAGRNEQFF. CDR3 in DNA: TGTGCCAGCAGCTTGGCTCTACTAGCGGGCCGGAATGAGCAGTTCTTC.

V usage is TRBV4-1 and J usage is TRBJ2-3; D remains ambiguous. V was shortened by 1 base and J by 4 bases, with 12 bases between the two germline ends. CDR1 MGHRA and CDR2 YSYEKL come from the germline V gene. The CDR3 length is 15 residues. In DNA form, the CDR3 reads TGCGCCAGCAGCCAAGTTAGGGCGGACGCAGATACGCAGTATTTT. This translates into CASSQVRADADTQYF.

The CDR3 region has the DNA TGTGCCACCCCCCTGACAGGGGGCAATACTGAAGCTTTCTTT. Its protein product is CATPLTGGNTEAFF. The J gene is TRBJ1-1, the V gene TRBV6-4, with 10 bases that match TRBD1. CDR3 length: 14 residues. CDR1 is MRHNA and CDR2 is SNTAGT in the germline V gene. V lost 10 bases and J lost 5; bases outside the gene matches: 10.

The J gene is TRBJ1-5, the V gene TRBV6-4, with D perhaps matching TRBD1 (5 bases). The CDR3 is made up of 17 amino acids. Germline assignment: CDR1 MRHNA and CDR2 SNTAGT. V lost 6 bases, J lost 11 bases, and 29 bases lay in between. The CDR3 bases are TGTGCCAGCAGGCGCCCCTGGGCCGGGGTCCCCGGGGGAGCCCAGCATTTT. Its protein product is CASRRPWAGVPGGAQHF.

The chain is built from TRBV4-3 and TRBJ2-1; 8 bases are shared with TRBD2. V dropped 5 bases and J dropped 3; count of bases not matched to a gene: 6. The germline gives CDR1 LGHNA, CDR2 YSLEER. This CDR3 is 15 amino acids long. CDR3 DNA: TGCGCCAGCAGCTGGGGTAGCGGGGTCTACAATGAGCAGTTCTTC. Translated: CASSWGSGVYNEQFF.